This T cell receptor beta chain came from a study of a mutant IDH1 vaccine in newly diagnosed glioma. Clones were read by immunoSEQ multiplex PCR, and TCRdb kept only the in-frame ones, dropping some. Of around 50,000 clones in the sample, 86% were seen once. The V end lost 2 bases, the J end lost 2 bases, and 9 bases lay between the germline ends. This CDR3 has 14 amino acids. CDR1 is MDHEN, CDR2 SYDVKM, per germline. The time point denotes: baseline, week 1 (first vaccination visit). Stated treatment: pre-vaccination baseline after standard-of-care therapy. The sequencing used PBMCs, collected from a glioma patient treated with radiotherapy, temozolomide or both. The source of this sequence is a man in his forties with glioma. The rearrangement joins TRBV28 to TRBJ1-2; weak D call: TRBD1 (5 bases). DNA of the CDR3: TGTGCCAGCAGTTTAATAGGGGAGAACTATGGCTACACCTTC. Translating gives CASSLIGENYGYTF.